The clone carrying this T cell receptor beta chain was counted a single time. What it recognizes is unknown. This record belongs to a study of STAT5B mutations in CD4+ large granular lymphocyte leukemia. Regarding the study as a whole: No patients shared main leukemic clonotypes, though about 26% appeared at low frequency elsewhere. Without HLA matching, higher CD4+ than CD8+ T-LGLL clonality could reflect small sample size.

As processed by the authors: Productive clonotypes were detectable down to 2.59 x 10-5 frequency. Measured with immunoSEQ multiplex PCR; TCRdb has only the in-frame clones, and not every one. V and J calls and clone size are given by that table; D and trimming were obtained from the DNA. The sample lists some 28,000 clones; 70% to 75% were seen once. CDR3 length: 15 amino acids. Germline V lookup: CDR1 SGHTA, CDR2 FQGNSA. V lost 5 bases and J lost 0; bases outside the gene matches: 6. V usage is TRBV7-2 and J usage is TRBJ2-7; TRBD1 matches at 8 bases. The sequenced sample was CD4+ T cells from blood buffy coats. The TCR sequence derives from a human donor in good health. The CDR3 DNA reads TGTGCCAGCAGCCGTCGGACAGGGACCTCCTACGAGCAGTACTTC. This translates into CASSRRTGTSYEQYF.